This is a list of T cell receptor beta chains from one sample in a study of control samples from healthy donors and cancer patients. Here immunoSEQ multiplex PCR was the method, and the copy in TCRdb shows in-frame clones only, minus some. The sample includes around 58,000 clones, 88% of them seen just once. What was sequenced was blood. These receptor sequences come from a man aged 45-60 years in good health. Each CDR3 is given with its conserved first and last residue. Each record gives: clone size, V gene, J gene, D gene, CDR3 DNA, CDR3 protein. A D gene is named only where the DNA matches it firmly. Rows may omit the clone size; those that give it use once, few, many or a size class.

>once|TRBV7-9|TRBJ1-1|-
TGTGCCACCTCGCAGGGGTTGGGCACTGAAGCTTTCTTT
CATSQGLGTEAFF
>-|TRBV19|TRBJ1-4|TRBD1
TGTGCCAGTAGTACAGGGGGCACAACTAATGAAAAACTGTTTTTT
CASSTGGTTNEKLFF
>-|TRBV18|TRBJ2-7|-
TGTGCCAGCTCACCACCAGGGCAGGTCGACGAGCAGTACTTC
CASSPPGQVDEQYF
>-|TRBV5-1|TRBJ2-5|-
TGCGCCAGCAGCTTGGTCGGGGACGAGAAGACCCAGTACTTC
CASSLVGDEKTQYF
>medium-sized|TRBV27|TRBJ2-2|-
TGTGCCAGCAGTATTGGGGTTAACACCGGGGAGCTGTTTTTT
CASSIGVNTGELFF
>-|TRBV14|TRBJ2-2|-
TGTGCCAGCAGCCAACAAAGGGTGGACACCGGGGAGCTGTTTTTT
CASSQQRVDTGELFF
>-|TRBV30|TRBJ2-5|-
TGTGCCTGGAGTGCCCGTGAGACCCAGTACTTC
CAWSARETQYF
>-|TRBV6-5|TRBJ1-4|-
TGTGCCAGCAGTCCGACAGCAACTAATGAAAAACTGTTTTTT
CASSPTATNEKLFF
>-|TRBV20-1|TRBJ1-1|TRBD1
TGCAGTGTCCGGGACAGCCCTGAAGCTTTCTTT
CSVRDSPEAFF
>-|TRBV7-8|TRBJ2-3|TRBD1
TGTGCCAGCAGCAGAACCGGGACAGGGGGCAGGGATACGCAGTATTTT
CASSRTGTGGRDTQYF
>-|TRBV27|TRBJ1-2|-
TGTGCCAGCAGTTTCATAGGGGCCGTTAACTATGGCTACACCTTC
CASSFIGAVNYGYTF